The clone carrying this TCR beta chain showed up just a few times. Its antigen is unknown. Synthesis of cDNA was performed by 5'RACE using 10-nucleotide random UMIs. TCRdb re-derived calls from the 5' RACE reads in MiXCR, one entry per CDR3 protein. The data contain around 94,000 distinct CDR3 sequences, around 3.3% of them singletons. This record belongs to a study of neurological immune-mediated disorders. Findings and caveats of the study: HTLV-1-associated myelopathy had the most TCR clonal expansion, whereas multiple sclerosis had the least (lower than in healthy controls).

What was sequenced was PBMCs. This clonotype was sampled from a woman aged 18-29 years with multiple sclerosis.

CDR3 bases: TGTGCCAGCAGTGAATCGTCGGGGGGCCGGTACGAGCAGTACTTC. Protein: CASSESSGGRYEQYF. The chain uses TRBV6-1 and TRBJ2-7, with a tentative D call TRBD2 (7 bases). CDR1 is MNHNS and CDR2 is SASEGT in the germline V gene. There are 15 residues in the CDR3. V was shortened by 2 bases and J by 4 bases, with 15 bases between the two germline ends.